These T cell receptor beta chains were read from a single sample in a study of human T cells and chemical hapten exposure. TCRdb recomputed calls from the RACE reads with MiXCR, one row per CDR3 protein. Here the sample spans 110,000 or so distinct CDR3 sequences, roughly 10% being singletons. This specimen consisted of whole blood, obtained in connection with sensitization to the hapten diphenylcyclopropenone (DPC). These receptors all stem from a woman in her thirties or forties with alopecia areata. Some clones in this sample may be carry-over from other donors' samples. CDR3s include the opening cysteine and the closing phenylalanine or tryptophan. A D gene is named only where the DNA matches it firmly. Rows give clone size only sometimes, using once, few, many, or a class for an expanded clone.

cdr3_aa | cdr3_nt | j_call | v_call | d_call | clone_size
CASSPPLGDSPLHF | TGTGCCAGCTCACCACCTCTTGGGGATTCACCCCTCCACTTT | TRBJ1-6 | TRBV18 | - | few
CASSLEGPTSPYEQYF | TGCGCCAGCAGCTTGGAAGGGCCTACCTCACCCTACGAGCAGTACTTC | TRBJ2-7 | TRBV5-1 | - | -
CASSSPGGSSTDTQYF | TGTGCCAGCAGTTCCCCCGGGGGCTCTAGCACAGATACGCAGTATTTT | TRBJ2-3 | TRBV12-3/TRBV12-4 | - | few
CSARDFRGGPSTDTQYF | TGCAGTGCTAGAGATTTCCGCGGGGGACCGAGCACAGATACGCAGTATTTT | TRBJ2-3 | TRBV20-1 | TRBD2 | many
CASSRLTNRGGISYEQYF | TGCGCCAGCAGCCGTCTTACCAACAGGGGGGGAATATCCTACGAGCAGTACTTC | TRBJ2-7 | TRBV4-1 | - | many
CASSSDSRGAITDTQYF | TGTGCCAGCAGTTCGGATTCGCGGGGGGCCATCACAGATACGCAGTATTTT | TRBJ2-3 | TRBV6-2/TRBV6-3 | TRBD2 | -
CSVESRGRSTDTQYF | TGCAGCGTTGAATCCAGGGGGCGCTCCACAGATACGCAGTATTTT | TRBJ2-3 | TRBV29-1 | TRBD1 | -
CSARTWGGMSYGYTF | TGCAGCGCTAGAACGTGGGGGGGAATGAGTTATGGCTACACCTTC | TRBJ1-2 | TRBV29-1 | - | few
CASRGGGTLNTGELFF | TGTGCCTCCCGCGGGGGTGGGACACTTAACACCGGGGAGCTGTTTTTT | TRBJ2-2 | TRBV28 | - | many
CAIRDTEKATQYF | TGTGCCATCAGGGATACAGAGAAGGCTACGCAGTATTTT | TRBJ2-3 | TRBV10-3 | - | many
CASSPWRAGGYTEAFF | TGTGCCAGCAGCCCGTGGAGGGCCGGGGGATACACTGAAGCTTTCTTT | TRBJ1-1 | TRBV6-5 | - | once
CASSRTGYSSDGYTF | TGTGCCAGCAGCCGGACAGGTTATTCCTCTGATGGCTACACCTTC | TRBJ1-2 | TRBV7-3 | TRBD1 | -
CASSRTGTGTLATYGYTF | TGTGCCAGCAGCCGAACCGGGACAGGCACCCTCGCAACCTATGGCTACACCTTC | TRBJ1-2 | TRBV5-5 | TRBD1 | -
CASNPGQGSSYEQYF | TGTGCCAGCAATCCTGGACAGGGGAGCTCCTACGAGCAGTACTTC | TRBJ2-7 | TRBV25-1 | TRBD1 | few
CASSELHPSGGVNTGELFF | TGTGCCAGCAGTGAACTCCATCCTAGCGGGGGCGTGAACACCGGGGAGCTGTTTTTT | TRBJ2-2 | TRBV2 | TRBD2 | many
CASMRGTEAFF | TGTGCCAGCATGAGGGGCACTGAAGCTTTCTTT | TRBJ1-1 | TRBV28 | - | -
CASSSNRGQQHSGANVLTF | TGTGCCAGCAGCTCAAATCGGGGGCAGCAGCACTCTGGGGCCAACGTCCTGACTTTC | TRBJ2-6 | TRBV11-2 | - | -
CAISESTSGGASDTQYF | TGTGCCATCAGTGAATCAACTAGCGGGGGGGCGTCCGATACGCAGTATTTT | TRBJ2-3 | TRBV10-3 | TRBD2 | few
CASSPSGLTGNYGYTF | TGCGCCAGCAGCCCATCCGGCCTGACAGGGAACTATGGCTACACCTTC | TRBJ1-2 | TRBV4-1 | TRBD1 | many
CANRQGMNTEAFF | TGTGCCAACCGACAGGGGATGAACACTGAAGCTTTCTTT | TRBJ1-1 | TRBV18 | TRBD1 | few
CASSPGVMNTEAFF | TGCGCCAGCAGCCCGGGGGTGATGAACACTGAAGCTTTCTTT | TRBJ1-1 | TRBV5-1 | - | -
CASNNDTAGQPQHF | TGTGCCAGCAATAACGATACAGCAGGCCAGCCCCAGCATTTT | TRBJ1-5 | TRBV6-4 | - | -